This TCR beta chain stems from a study of T cell changes during pregnancy in multiple sclerosis. The CDR3 is 13 residues long. Germline CDR1 MNHEY, CDR2 SVGAGI. Trimming stripped 4 bases from V and 1 base from J, with 7 bases between. Profiling relied on immunoSEQ multiplex PCR, and the TCRdb table lists in-frame clones only, not all of them. This sample yields 60,000 to 80,000 clones, of which less than 90% are seen a single time; around 3.2% belongs to the top ten. The TCR originated in a female donor with multiple sclerosis, enrolled in a pregnancy study. This sample comprised peripheral blood, obtained before pregnancy. The chain couples TRBV6-5 to TRBJ1-2; tentative D call: TRBD1 (5 bases). The CDR3 sequence is CASSSGLNYGYTF. Written as DNA, the CDR3 is TGTGCCAGCAGTTCAGGGCTTAACTATGGCTACACCTTC.